Following are 20 T cell receptor beta chains from one sample sequenced in a study of T cells after yellow fever vaccination. A single record per CDR3 protein comes from TCRdb applying MiXCR to the 5' RACE reads. The table lists roughly 250,000 distinct CDR3 sequences, 10% to 15% of them singletons. This sample comprised CD4+ T cells sorted from PBMCs, obtained 45 days after the yellow fever booster vaccination. All receptors derive from a man aged 30-40 years who received the YFV17D yellow fever vaccine.

This clonotype was recorded a few times. The rearrangement joins TRBV5-1 to TRBJ2-1; D not resolved. The CDR3 consists of 13 residues. Germline loops: CDR1 SGHRS, CDR2 YFSETQ. V was clipped by 4 bases and J by 9 bases, with 14 bases between them. The CDR3 nucleotides are TGCGCCAGCAGCCTGGAATCGACCGCTGAGCAGTTCTTC. The encoded protein is CASSLESTAEQFF.

The gene calls are TRBV5-1 and TRBJ2-1, with D perhaps being TRBD1 or TRBD2 (5 bases each). Germline values: CDR1 SGHRS, CDR2 YFSETQ. The CDR3 is 16 amino acids. Trimming took 4 bases from V and 7 from J, leaving 21 bases between them. CDR3: CASSLSPPGTQNEQFF. In DNA form, the CDR3 reads TGCGCCAGCAGCCTCTCTCCGCCCGGGACCCAGAATGAGCAGTTCTTC.

This clonotype was recorded a few times. The chain joins TRBV7-2 to TRBJ1-2; D not resolved. Trimming stripped 1 base from V and 4 bases from J, with 7 bases between. In germline, CDR1 is SGHTA, CDR2 FQGNSA. This CDR3 has 13 residues. In DNA form, the CDR3 reads TGTGCCAGCAGCTTAGACCACTCCTATGGCTACACCTTC. This sequence encodes CASSLDHSYGYTF.

This clonotype appeared a single time. The rearrangement uses TRBV5-6 and TRBJ2-2; D gene uncertain. The CDR3 length is 13 residues. The V gene lost 4 bases and the J gene lost 6 bases, with 10 bases spanning the gap. The germline CDR1 and CDR2 sequences are SGHDT and YYEEEE. CDR3 in DNA: TGTGCCAGCAGCCCCTGGCTCCCCGGGGAGCTGTTTTTT. Its protein product is CASSPWLPGELFF.

V gene TRBV10-3 combines with J gene TRBJ2-7; either TRBD1 or TRBD2 may supply D (7 bases each). V gave up 0 bases and J gave up 5 bases, with 14 bases separating them. Germline CDR1 reads ENHRY; CDR2 reads SYGVKD. The CDR3 runs 15 residues. CDR3 in DNA: TGTGCCATCAGTGAGTCGGGAGGGGGCGGCCACGAGCAGTACTTC. Encoded protein: CAISESGGGGHEQYF.

J is TRBJ2-3 and V is TRBV30; D is ambiguous. The CDR3 totals 15 residues. Germline values: CDR1 GTSNPN, CDR2 SVGIG (reference sequence). V was shortened by 0 bases and J by 2 bases, with 12 bases between the two germline ends. CDR3 residues: CAWSVSRMVTDTQYF. In nucleotides, the CDR3 is TGTGCCTGGAGTGTCAGCAGGATGGTCACAGATACGCAGTATTTT.

This clonotype came up a few times. The chain combines TRBV4-2 with TRBJ1-2, with a weak D call TRBD1 (5 bases). Trimming left V 0 bases short and J 4 bases short, with 12 bases between. The CDR3 is 15 amino acids. The germline CDR1 and CDR2 sequences are LGHNA and YNFKEQ. CDR3 loop: CASSQEYAGSYGYTF. For the CDR3, the DNA is TGTGCCAGCAGCCAAGAGTATGCAGGGAGCTATGGCTACACCTTC.

This clonotype has at least ten counts. The genes are TRBV29-1 and TRBJ2-7; D is perhaps TRBD1 (5 bases). This CDR3 contains 12 residues. The germline gives CDR1 SQVTM, CDR2 ANQGSEA. V lost 1 base and J lost 3, with 7 bases in between. The CDR3 spells CSVEAQGYEQYF. The CDR3 nucleotides are TGCAGCGTTGAAGCCCAGGGCTACGAGCAGTACTTC.

This clonotype has more than one count but fewer than ten. The rearrangement uses TRBV4-3 and TRBJ2-3; D perhaps matches TRBD2 (5 bases). V lost 6 bases and J 5 bases, leaving 18 bases between the germline ends. This CDR3 contains 15 residues. Germline V gene sequence: CDR1 LGHNA, CDR2 YSLEER. CDR3: CASSDTGREGDTQYF. CDR3 nucleotides: TGCGCCAGCAGTGACACCGGCCGCGAGGGAGATACGCAGTATTTT.

The J gene is TRBJ2-3, the V gene TRBV20-1, with D tentatively TRBD2 (6 bases). Germline V gives CDR1 DFQATT, CDR2 SNEGSKA (reference sequence). V was cut by 1 base and J by 0 bases, with 17 bases left in between. This CDR3 is 17 amino acids long. The CDR3 bases are TGCAGTGCTAGAGCCTCTAGCGCCCTATATAGCACAGATACGCAGTATTTT. It is translated as CSARASSALYSTDTQYF.

This clonotype is a singleton in its sample. The J gene is TRBJ2-7, the V gene TRBV19, with 8 bases identical to TRBD1. The germline V gene encodes CDR1 LNHDA and CDR2 SQIVND (reference sequence). V was clipped by 5 bases and J by 1 base; unmatched bases: 13. The CDR3 is 17 residues long. The CDR3 here is CASSARPGQANSYEQYF. The CDR3 DNA follows: TGTGCCAGTAGTGCAAGGCCGGGACAGGCGAATTCCTACGAGCAGTACTTC.

The V gene is TRBV5-1, the J gene TRBJ2-7; 10 nucleotides agree with TRBD1. J lost 5 bases, V lost 3 bases, and 14 bases had no gene match. The V gene's germline CDR1 is SGHRS and CDR2 YFSETQ. CDR3 size: 17 residues. CDR3 sequence reads: CASSYSLIGQGEDEQYF. The CDR3 DNA is TGCGCCAGCAGCTATTCGTTGATTGGACAGGGGGAGGACGAGCAGTACTTC. The entire variable domain, with the rest obtained from reference TRBV5-1 and TRBJ2-7, is as follows: KAGVTQTPRYLIKTRGQQVTLSCSPISGHRSVSWYQQTPGQGLQFLFEYFSETQRNKGNFPGRFSGRQFSNSRSEMNVSTLELGDSALYLCASSYSLIGQGEDEQYFGPGTRLTVT.

V and J are TRBV12-3 or TRBV12-4 and TRBJ2-1; 14 positions match TRBD2. The V and J ends lost 5 bases and 15 bases, in that order; junction bases with no gene match: 15. This CDR3 has 16 amino acids. The CDR3 nucleotides are TGTGCCAGCAGTCTGGGGGGGACTAGCGGGAGTCCCCGAGTGTTCTTC. Translated: CASSLGGTSGSPRVFF.

The V gene is TRBV4-3, the J gene TRBJ2-1; 7 bases line up with TRBD2. Germline CDR1 reads LGHNA; CDR2 reads YSLEER. CDR3 length equals 14 residues. With 1 base clipped from V and 9 bases from J, the junction kept 6 bases outside the gene matches. CDR3 coding DNA: TGCGCCAGCAGCCAAGGGGGACTATTCGGTGAGCAGTTCTTC. This codes for CASSQGGLFGEQFF.

The chain is built from TRBV7-2 and TRBJ2-2; no clear D. The CDR3 contains 14 residues. Germline V gives CDR1 SGHTA, CDR2 FQGNSA. The V gene lost 2 bases and the J gene lost 2 bases, with 6 bases spanning the gap. CDR3 sequence reads: CASSLYPNTGELFF. The CDR3 region has the DNA TGTGCCAGCAGCTTATATCCCAACACCGGGGAGCTGTTTTTT. The full variable domain, its missing parts supplied by reference TRBV7-2 and TRBJ2-2, is GAGVSQSPSNKVTEKGKDVELRCDPISGHTALYWYRQSLGQGLEFLIYFQGNSAPDKSGLPSDRFSAERTGGSVSTLTIQRTQQEDSAVYLCASSLYPNTGELFFGEGSRLTVL.

As concerns this clonotype: This sequence may be a read error, since a much larger clone differs from it by one base. The V and J genes are TRBV3-1 and TRBJ1-1; D ambiguous. The CDR3 totals 15 residues. CDR1 is LGHDT and CDR2 is YNNKEL in the germline V gene (reference sequence). CDR3 coding DNA: TGTGTCAGCAGCCCCTTCGCTGGTACATACACTGAAGCTTTCTTT. It is translated as CVSSPFAGTYTEAFF.

The CDR3 here is CASSLGLAGGEGDTQYF. The DNA of the CDR3 is TGCGCCAGCAGCTTGGGCCTAGCGGGAGGAGAAGGAGATACGCAGTATTTT. V and J are TRBV5-1 and TRBJ2-3; 11 bases map to TRBD2. The V gene end was trimmed by 0 bases and the J gene end by 5 bases; junction bases not matched to a gene: 8. The germline gives CDR1 SGHRS, CDR2 YFSETQ. This CDR3 is built from 17 residues.

This clonotype appeared a few times. The V call is TRBV6-1, the J call TRBJ2-5, with 7 positions matching TRBD1. Germline V gene lookup returns CDR1 MNHNS and CDR2 SASEGT. The CDR3 runs to 12 residues. V lost 7 bases to trimming and J lost 5 bases; unmatched junction nucleotides: 4. The CDR3 coding sequence is TGTGCCAGCACCACAGGGGAGGAGACCCAGTACTTC. It encodes CASTTGEETQYF.

The CDR3 nucleotides are TGCGCCAGCAGCACCGGGACTAGCGGGGAGACCCAGTACTTC. Amino acid sequence: CASSTGTSGETQYF. The chain is built from TRBV5-1 and TRBJ2-5, with 12 nucleotides matching TRBD2. J gave up 5 bases and V 4 bases, and 3 bases lay outside the gene matches. Germline V gene sequence: CDR1 SGHRS, CDR2 YFSETQ. The CDR3 spans 14 residues.

This chain links TRBV13 with TRBJ1-5; 7 positions match TRBD1. From germline, CDR1 is PRHDT and CDR2 FYEKMQ (reference sequence). V lost 5 bases to trimming and J lost 4 bases; unmatched junction nucleotides: 8. This CDR3 has 15 amino acids. Here the CDR3 DNA reads TGTGCCAGCAGCCCACGGACAGGAATAAATCAGCCCCAGCATTTT. This encodes CASSPRTGINQPQHF.